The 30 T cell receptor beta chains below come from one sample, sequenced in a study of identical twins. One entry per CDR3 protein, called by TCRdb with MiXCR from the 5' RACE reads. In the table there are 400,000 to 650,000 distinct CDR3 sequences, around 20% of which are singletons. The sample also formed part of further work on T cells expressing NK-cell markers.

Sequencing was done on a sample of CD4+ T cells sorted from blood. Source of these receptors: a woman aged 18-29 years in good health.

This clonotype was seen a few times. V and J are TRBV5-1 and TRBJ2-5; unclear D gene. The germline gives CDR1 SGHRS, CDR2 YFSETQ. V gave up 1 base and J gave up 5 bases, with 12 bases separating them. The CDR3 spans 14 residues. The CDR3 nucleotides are TGCGCCAGCAGCTTGAACAAGCAAGGGGAGACCCAGTACTTC. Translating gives CASSLNKQGETQYF. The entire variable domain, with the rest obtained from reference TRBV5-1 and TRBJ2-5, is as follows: KAGVTQTPRYLIKTRGQQVTLSCSPISGHRSVSWYQQTPGQGLQFLFEYFSETQRNKGNFPGRFSGRQFSNSRSEMNVSTLELGDSALYLCASSLNKQGETQYFGPGTRLLVL.

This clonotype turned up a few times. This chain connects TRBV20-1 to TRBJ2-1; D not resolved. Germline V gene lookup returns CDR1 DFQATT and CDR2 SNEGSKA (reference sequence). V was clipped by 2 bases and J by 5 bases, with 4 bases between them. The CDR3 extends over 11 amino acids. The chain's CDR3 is CSARSHNEQFF. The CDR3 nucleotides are TGCAGTGCTAGATCCCACAATGAGCAGTTCTTC.

CDR3 in amino acids: CASSLKLAKNIQYF. The CDR3 DNA is TGTGCCAGCAGTTTAAAGCTAGCCAAAAACATTCAGTACTTC. V gene TRBV28 combines with J gene TRBJ2-4; no firm D call. Germline loops: CDR1 MDHEN, CDR2 SYDVKM. V lost 2 bases and J 0 bases, leaving 5 bases between the germline ends. The CDR3 totals 14 residues.

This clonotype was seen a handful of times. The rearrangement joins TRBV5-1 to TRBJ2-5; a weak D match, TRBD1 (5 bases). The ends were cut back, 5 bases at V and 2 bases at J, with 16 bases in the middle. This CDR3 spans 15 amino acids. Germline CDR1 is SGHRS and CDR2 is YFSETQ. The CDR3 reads CASRDQGGRQETQYF. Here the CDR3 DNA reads TGCGCCAGCAGGGACCAGGGCGGTAGACAAGAGACCCAGTACTTC.

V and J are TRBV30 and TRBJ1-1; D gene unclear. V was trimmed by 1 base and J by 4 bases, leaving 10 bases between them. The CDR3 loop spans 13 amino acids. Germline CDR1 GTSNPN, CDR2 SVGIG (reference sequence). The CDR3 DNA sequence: TGTGCCTGGAGTGGTTTGGGCGCCACTGAAGCTTTCTTT. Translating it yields CAWSGLGATEAFF.

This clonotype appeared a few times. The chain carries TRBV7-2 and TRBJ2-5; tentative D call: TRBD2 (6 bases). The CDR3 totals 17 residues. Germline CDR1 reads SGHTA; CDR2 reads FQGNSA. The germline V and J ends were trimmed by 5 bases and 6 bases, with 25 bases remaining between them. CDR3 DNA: TGTGCCAGCAGCCTTACACTTGGGGCGGGATCGGGAAAGACCCAGTACTTC. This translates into CASSLTLGAGSGKTQYF.

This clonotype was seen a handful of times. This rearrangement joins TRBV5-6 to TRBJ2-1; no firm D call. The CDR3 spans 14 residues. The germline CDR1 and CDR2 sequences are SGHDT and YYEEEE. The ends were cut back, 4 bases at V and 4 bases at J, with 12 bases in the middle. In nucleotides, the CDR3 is TGTGCCAGCAGCCGGATCACTGAGTACAATGAGCAGTTCTTC. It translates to CASSRITEYNEQFF. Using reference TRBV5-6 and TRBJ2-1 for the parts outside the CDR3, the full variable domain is DAGVTQSPTHLIKTRGQQVTLRCSPKSGHDTVSWYQQALGQGPQFIFQYYEEEERQRGNFPDRFSGHQFPNYSSELNVNALLLGDSALYLCASSRITEYNEQFFGPGTRLTVL.

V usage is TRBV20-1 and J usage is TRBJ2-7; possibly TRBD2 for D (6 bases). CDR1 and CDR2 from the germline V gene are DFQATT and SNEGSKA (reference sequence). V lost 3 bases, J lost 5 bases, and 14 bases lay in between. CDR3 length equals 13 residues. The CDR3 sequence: CSARTGVLDEQYF. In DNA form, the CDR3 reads TGCAGTGCTAGGACGGGAGTTCTAGACGAGCAGTACTTC.

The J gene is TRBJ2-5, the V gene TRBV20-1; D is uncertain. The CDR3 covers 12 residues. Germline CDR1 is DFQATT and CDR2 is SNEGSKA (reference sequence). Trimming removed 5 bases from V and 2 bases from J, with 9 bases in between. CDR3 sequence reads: CSARRSQETQYF. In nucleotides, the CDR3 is TGCAGTGCTCGCCGGTCACAAGAGACCCAGTACTTC.

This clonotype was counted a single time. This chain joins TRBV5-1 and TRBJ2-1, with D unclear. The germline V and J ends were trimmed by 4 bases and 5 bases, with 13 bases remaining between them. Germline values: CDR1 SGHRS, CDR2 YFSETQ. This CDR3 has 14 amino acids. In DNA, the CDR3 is TGCGCCAGCAGCGAGATAGTCGGAAACAATGAGCAGTTCTTC. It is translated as CASSEIVGNNEQFF.

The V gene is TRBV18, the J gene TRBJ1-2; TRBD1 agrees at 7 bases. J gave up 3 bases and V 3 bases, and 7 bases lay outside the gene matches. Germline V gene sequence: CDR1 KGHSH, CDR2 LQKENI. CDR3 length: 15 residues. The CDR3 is CASSPTPGQDYGYTF. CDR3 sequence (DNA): TGTGCCAGCTCACCCACGCCCGGACAGGACTATGGCTACACCTTC.

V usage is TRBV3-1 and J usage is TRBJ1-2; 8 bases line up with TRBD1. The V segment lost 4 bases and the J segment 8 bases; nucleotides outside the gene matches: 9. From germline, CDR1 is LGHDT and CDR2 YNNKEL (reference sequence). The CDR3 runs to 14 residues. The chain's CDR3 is CASSPPGQGRGYTF. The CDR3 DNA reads TGTGCCAGCAGCCCGCCCGGACAGGGACGGGGCTACACCTTC. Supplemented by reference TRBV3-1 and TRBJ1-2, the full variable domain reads DTAVSQTPKYLVTQMGNDKSIKCEQNLGHDTMYWYKQDSKKFLKIMFSYNNKELIINETVPNRFSPKSPDKAHLNLHINSLELGDSAVYFCASSPPGQGRGYTFGSGTRLTVV.

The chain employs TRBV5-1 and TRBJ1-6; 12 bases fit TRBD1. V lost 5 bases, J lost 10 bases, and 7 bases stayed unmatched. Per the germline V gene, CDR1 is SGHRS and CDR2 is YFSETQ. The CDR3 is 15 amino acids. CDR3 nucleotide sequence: TGCGCCAGCAGAGCCGGGACAGGGGGCTACTCACCCCTCCACTTT. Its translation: CASRAGTGGYSPLHF.

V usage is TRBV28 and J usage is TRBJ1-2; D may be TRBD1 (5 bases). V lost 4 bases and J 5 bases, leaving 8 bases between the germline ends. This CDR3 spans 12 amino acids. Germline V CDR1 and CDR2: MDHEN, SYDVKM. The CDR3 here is CASSSRQYGYTF. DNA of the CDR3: TGTGCCAGCAGTTCCCGACAGTATGGCTACACCTTC.

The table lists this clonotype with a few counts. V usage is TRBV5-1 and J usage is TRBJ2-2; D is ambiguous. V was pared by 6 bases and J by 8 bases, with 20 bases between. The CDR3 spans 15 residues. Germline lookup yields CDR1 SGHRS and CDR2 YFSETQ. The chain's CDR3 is CASNYEAAWRGELFF. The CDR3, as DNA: TGCGCCAGCAACTATGAGGCGGCTTGGCGAGGGGAGCTGTTTTTT.

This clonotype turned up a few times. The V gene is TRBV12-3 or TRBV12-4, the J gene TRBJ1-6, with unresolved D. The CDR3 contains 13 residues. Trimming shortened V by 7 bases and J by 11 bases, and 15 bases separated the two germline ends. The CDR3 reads CASTSNPETPLHF. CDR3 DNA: TGTGCCAGCACATCGAACCCAGAAACACCCCTCCACTTT.

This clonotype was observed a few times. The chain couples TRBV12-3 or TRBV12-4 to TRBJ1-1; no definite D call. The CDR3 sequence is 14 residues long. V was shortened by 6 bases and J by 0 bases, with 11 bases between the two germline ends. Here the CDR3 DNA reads TGTGCCAGCAGACCTTCCCAGGTGAACACTGAAGCTTTCTTT. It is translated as CASRPSQVNTEAFF.

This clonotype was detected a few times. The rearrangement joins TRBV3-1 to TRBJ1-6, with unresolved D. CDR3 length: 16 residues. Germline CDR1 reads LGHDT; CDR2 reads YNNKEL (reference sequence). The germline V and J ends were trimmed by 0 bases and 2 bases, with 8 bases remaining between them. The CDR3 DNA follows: TGTGCCAGCAGCCAAGATCTGACCACCTATAATTCACCCCTCCACTTT. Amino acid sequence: CASSQDLTTYNSPLHF.

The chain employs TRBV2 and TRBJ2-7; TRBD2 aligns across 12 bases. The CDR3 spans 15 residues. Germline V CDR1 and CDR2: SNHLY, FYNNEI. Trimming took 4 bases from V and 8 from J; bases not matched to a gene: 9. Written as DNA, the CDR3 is TGTGCCAGCAGTGTCGAAAGACTAGCGGGAGTACAGCAGTACTTC. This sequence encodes CASSVERLAGVQQYF. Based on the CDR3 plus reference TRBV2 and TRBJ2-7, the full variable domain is EPEVTQTPSHQVTQMGQEVILRCVPISNHLYFYWYRQILGQKVEFLVSFYNNEISEKSEIFDDQFSVERPDGSNFTLKIRSTKLEDSAMYFCASSVERLAGVQQYFGPGTRLTVT.

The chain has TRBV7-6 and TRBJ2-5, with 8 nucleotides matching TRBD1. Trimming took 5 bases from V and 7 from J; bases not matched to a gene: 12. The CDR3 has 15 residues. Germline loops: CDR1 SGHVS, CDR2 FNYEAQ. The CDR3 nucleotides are TGTGCCAGCAGCCCCTGGACAGGGTCGATGGGGACCCAGTACTTC. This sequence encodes CASSPWTGSMGTQYF.

The CDR3 DNA reads as TGTGCCAGCAGTTTGACAGGGTTCGATACGCAGTATTTT. It specifies CASSLTGFDTQYF. The chain combines TRBV27 with TRBJ2-3; 7 bases agree with TRBD1. In germline, CDR1 is MNHEY, CDR2 SMNVEV (reference sequence). The J segment lost 6 bases and the V segment lost 3 bases, leaving 3 bases of the junction unmatched. The CDR3 extends over 13 amino acids.

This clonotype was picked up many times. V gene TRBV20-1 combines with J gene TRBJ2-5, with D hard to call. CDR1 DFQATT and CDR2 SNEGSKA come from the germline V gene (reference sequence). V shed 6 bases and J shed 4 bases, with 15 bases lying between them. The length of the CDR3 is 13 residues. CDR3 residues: CSAVTGSPETQYF. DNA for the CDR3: TGCAGTGCAGTAACCGGGTCCCCAGAGACCCAGTACTTC.

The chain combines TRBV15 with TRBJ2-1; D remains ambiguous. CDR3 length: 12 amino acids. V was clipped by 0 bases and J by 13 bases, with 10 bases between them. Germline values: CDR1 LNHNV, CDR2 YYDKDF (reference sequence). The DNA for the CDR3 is TGTGCCACCAGCAGAGATGTGGCCCTACAGTTCTTC. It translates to CATSRDVALQFF. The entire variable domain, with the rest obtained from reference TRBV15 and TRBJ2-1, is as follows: DAMVIQNPRYQVTQFGKPVTLSCSQTLNHNVMYWYQQKSSQAPKLLFHYYDKDFNNEADTPDNFQSRRPNTSFCFLDIRSPGLGDTAMYLCATSRDVALQFFGPGTRLTVL.

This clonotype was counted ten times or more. The DNA of the CDR3 is TGTGCCAGCAGCCCTGTTGCAGATACGCAGTATTTT. The encoded protein is CASSPVADTQYF. V gene TRBV12-3 or TRBV12-4 combines with J gene TRBJ2-3; D unresolved. The ends were cut back, 6 bases at V and 4 bases at J, with 8 bases in the middle. The CDR3 consists of 12 residues.

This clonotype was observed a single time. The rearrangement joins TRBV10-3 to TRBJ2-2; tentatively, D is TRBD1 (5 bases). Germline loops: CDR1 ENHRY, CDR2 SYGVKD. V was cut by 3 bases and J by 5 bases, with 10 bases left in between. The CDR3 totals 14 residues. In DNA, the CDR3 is TGTGCCATCAGTGAACAGGCGGTAACCGGGGAGCTGTTTTTT. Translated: CAISEQAVTGELFF.

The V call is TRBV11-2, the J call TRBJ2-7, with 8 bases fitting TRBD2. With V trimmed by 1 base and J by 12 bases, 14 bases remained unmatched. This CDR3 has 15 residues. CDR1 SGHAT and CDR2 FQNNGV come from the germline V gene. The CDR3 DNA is TGTGCCAGCAGCTTAGTTCCGGGAGGGGGTGTATATACGTACTTC. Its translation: CASSLVPGGGVYTYF.

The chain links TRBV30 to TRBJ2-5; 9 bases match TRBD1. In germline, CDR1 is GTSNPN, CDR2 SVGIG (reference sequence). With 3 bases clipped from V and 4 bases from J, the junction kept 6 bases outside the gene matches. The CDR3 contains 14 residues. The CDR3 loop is CAWSVGQGPETQYF. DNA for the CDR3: TGTGCCTGGAGCGTAGGACAGGGGCCAGAGACCCAGTACTTC.

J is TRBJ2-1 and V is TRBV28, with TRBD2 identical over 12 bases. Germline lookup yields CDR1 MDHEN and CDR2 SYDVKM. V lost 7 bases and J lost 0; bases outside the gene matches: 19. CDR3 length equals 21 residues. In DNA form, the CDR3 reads TGTGCCAGCAAGACTAACGTAGGGGCTAGCGGGGGGGGAAGCTCCTACAATGAGCAGTTCTTC. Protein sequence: CASKTNVGASGGGSSYNEQFF.

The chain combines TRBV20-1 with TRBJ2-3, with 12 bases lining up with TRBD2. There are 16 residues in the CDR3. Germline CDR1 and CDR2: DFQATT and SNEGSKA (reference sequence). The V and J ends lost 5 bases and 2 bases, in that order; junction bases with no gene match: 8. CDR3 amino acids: CSAPRLAGDNTDTQYF. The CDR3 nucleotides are TGCAGTGCTCCCCGACTAGCGGGGGATAACACAGATACGCAGTATTTT.

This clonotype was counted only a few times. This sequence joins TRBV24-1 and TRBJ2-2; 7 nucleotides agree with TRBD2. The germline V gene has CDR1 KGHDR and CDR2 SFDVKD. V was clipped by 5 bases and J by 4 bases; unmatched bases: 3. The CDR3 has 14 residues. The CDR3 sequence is CATSASGVTGELFF. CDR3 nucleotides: TGTGCCACCAGTGCTAGCGGAGTCACCGGGGAGCTGTTTTTT.